Given below is one T cell receptor beta chain in context. Its target is unknown. Other DNA sequences in the sample encode the same CDR3. This sample is part of a study of shared clonotypes between healthy human individuals. Sequenced by immunoSEQ multiplex PCR; TCRdb stores in-frame clones only, minus some. The table includes about 1.1 million clones, approximately 77% detected once. General study findings and limits: Researchers sampled blood only, noting tissue repertoires likely differ.

This receptor was obtained from a young man in good health. Some clones in this sample may be carry-over from other donors' samples. Sequenced input: memory CD4+ T cells from PBMCs. Subset of the sample: CD45RA-negative fraction.

The CDR3 DNA is TGTGCCAGCAGCCTTTGGGGGTCTGGGGCCAACGTCCTGACTTTC. Protein: CASSLWGSGANVLTF. This chain uses TRBV27 with TRBJ2-6; D might be TRBD1 or TRBD2, each matching 5 bases. Trimming took off 6 bases at V and 1 base at J, with 10 bases between the two ends. This CDR3 is built from 15 residues. Germline V gives CDR1 MNHEY, CDR2 SMNVEV (reference sequence).